A selection of T cell receptor beta chains follows, all from one sample in a study of OX40 agonist ivuxolimab in advanced cancers. TCRdb's table, derived via immunoSEQ multiplex PCR, lists solely in-frame clones and lacks some. The sample lists about 58,000 clones, 83% seen once, with less than 4% in the top ten. Sequences were derived from CD4+ or CD8+ T cells sorted from blood, sampled in a trial of the OX40 agonist ivuxolimab. The receptor set was obtained from an adult with an advanced solid tumor such as melanoma, head and neck, liver or kidney cancer. Both conserved end residues are part of each CDR3. The order of the fields is V gene, J gene, clone size, D gene, CDR3 length, CDR3 protein, CDR3 DNA. D genes are given only for firm matches. Size is stated for part of the rows, as once, few or many counts, or as a class when the clone is expanded.

>TRBV11-3|TRBJ2-7|NA|NA|14
CASSFGATSYEQYF
TGTGCCAGCAGCTTTGGAGCCACAAGCTACGAGCAGTACTTC
>TRBV6-1|TRBJ2-7|NA|NA|15
CATAARTEVYYEQYF
TGTGCCACCGCTGCTAGGACGGAGGTTTATTACGAGCAGTACTTC
>TRBV5-1|TRBJ1-1|few|NA|16
CASSLAGMGFGTEAFF
TGCGCCAGCAGCTTGGCCGGTATGGGATTTGGGACTGAAGCTTTCTTT
>TRBV28|TRBJ1-2|NA|TRBD1|16
CASSLLGTGGNYGYTF
TGTGCCAGCAGTTTACTTGGGACAGGGGGGAACTATGGCTACACCTTC
>TRBV5-4|TRBJ1-1|once|NA|13
CASSLGLDTEAFF
TGTGCCAGCAGCCTGGGTTTGGACACTGAAGCTTTCTTT
>TRBV5-1|TRBJ2-1|NA|TRBD2|15
CASSLPSGGNNEQFF
TGCGCCAGCAGCTTGCCTAGCGGGGGGAACAATGAGCAGTTCTTC
>TRBV11-2|TRBJ1-4|NA|NA|17
CASSFRRGTATNEKLFF
TGTGCCAGCAGCTTCCGCCGAGGGACGGCAACTAATGAAAAACTGTTTTTT
>TRBV19|TRBJ1-5|NA|TRBD1|17
CASSIVSSGQGHQPQHF
TGTGCCAGTAGTATAGTGTCTTCGGGACAGGGGCATCAGCCCCAGCATTTT
>TRBV7-8|TRBJ1-1|NA|NA|15
CASSLDRVGNTEAFF
TGTGCCAGCAGCTTAGACAGGGTGGGGAACACTGAAGCTTTCTTT
>TRBV7-9|TRBJ2-7|NA|NA|12
CASSPRDYEQYF
TGTGCCAGCAGCCCGAGAGACTACGAGCAGTACTTC
>TRBV7-2|TRBJ1-5|NA|TRBD1|15
CASRAGTGVRQPQHF
TGTGCCAGCAGAGCCGGGACAGGGGTTCGGCAGCCCCAGCATTTT
>TRBV7-2|TRBJ2-4|NA|NA|15
CASTVGPTVQNIQYF
TGTGCCAGCACCGTAGGGCCCACTGTCCAAAACATTCAGTACTTC
>TRBV27|TRBJ2-3|NA|NA|13
CASSLRPTDTQYF
TGTGCCAGCAGTTTAAGGCCCACAGATACGCAGTATTTT
>TRBV7-3|TRBJ2-1|NA|NA|14
CASSLTWLYDEQFF
TGTGCCAGCAGCCTGACGTGGTTGTACGATGAGCAGTTCTTC
>TRBV28|TRBJ1-5|NA|NA|11
CASVNRQSQHF
TGTGCCAGCGTAAACCGCCAGTCCCAGCATTTT
>TRBV5-1|TRBJ1-5|NA|TRBD1|16
CASSPSSGGEGQPQHF
TGCGCCAGCAGCCCGTCCTCAGGGGGCGAGGGTCAGCCCCAGCATTTT
>TRBV30|TRBJ2-5|NA|NA|12
CAWSLGQETQYF
TGTGCCTGGAGTTTAGGGCAAGAGACCCAGTACTTC
>TRBV9|TRBJ2-2|few|NA|15
CASSVELGYTGELFF
TGTGCCAGCAGCGTAGAGCTGGGATACACCGGGGAGCTGTTTTTT
>TRBV27|TRBJ2-1|NA|NA|14
CASSLGGGYNEQFF
TGTGCCAGCAGTCTAGGAGGGGGGTACAATGAGCAGTTCTTC